The 30 T cell receptor beta chains listed next were all sequenced from one sample in a study of cytomegalovirus exposure and HLA in healthy donors (dated by TCRdb to the late 2010s). The library came from the immunoSEQ multiplex PCR assay. A mixture of 60 forward primers for TCR Vbeta segments and 13 reverse primers for TCR Jbeta segments was used in the multiplex PCR. TCRdb mirrors the immuneACCESS table, restricted to in-frame sequences. Some clones are absent from its copies; in checked studies, under half trace to an unresolved V gene, and the reason for the others is unknown. The sample table holds about 140,000 clones. The top ten clonotypes cover 2% to 3% of the sample. The sequencing sample was made of PBMCs. The receptors stem from a man in his forties or fifties in good health and CMV-seronegative.

The chain carries TRBV28 and TRBJ2-5; weak D call: TRBD2 (6 bases). V was clipped by 0 bases and J by 10 bases, with 9 bases between them. Germline V gives CDR1 MDHEN, CDR2 SYDVKM. CDR3 length: 12 residues. The CDR3 nucleotides are TGTGCCAGCAGTTTATGGGCTAGCGACCAGTACTTC. Encoded protein: CASSLWASDQYF.

The chain employs TRBV14 and TRBJ2-7; D remains unclear. The V end lost 4 bases, the J end lost 9 bases, and 13 bases lay between the germline ends. In germline, CDR1 is SGHDN, CDR2 FVKESK. This CDR3 region has 12 residues. The CDR3 loop is CASSLITALQYF. The DNA for the CDR3 is TGTGCCAGCAGCCTTATTACAGCCTTGCAGTACTTC.

The V call is TRBV6-5, the J call TRBJ1-2; 10 bases agree with TRBD1. CDR1 and CDR2 from the germline V gene are MNHEY and SVGAGI. Losses at the gene ends were 8 bases for V and 3 bases for J; bases not matched to a gene: 6. The CDR3 consists of 14 residues. CDR3 DNA sequence: TGTGCCAGCCTTCGGACAGGGGGAGACTATGGCTACACCTTC. Translation gives CASLRTGGDYGYTF.

This chain uses TRBV6-1 with TRBJ2-1; D may be TRBD2 (6 bases). CDR3 size: 14 residues. V was cut by 8 bases and J by 0 bases, with 11 bases left in between. Germline CDR1 is MNHNS and CDR2 is SASEGT. CDR3 in DNA: TGTGCCAGCCTGCACGGGAGCTCCTACAATGAGCAGTTCTTC. Its translation: CASLHGSSYNEQFF.

The rearrangement uses TRBV11-3 and TRBJ2-2; a weak D match, TRBD2 (5 bases). Trimming left V 5 bases short and J 5 bases short, with 9 bases between. The CDR3 totals 13 residues. The germline V gene encodes CDR1 SGHNT and CDR2 YENEEA. Here the CDR3 DNA reads TGTGCCAGCAGCCGATCGGGAACCGGGGAGCTGTTTTTT. It codes for CASSRSGTGELFF.

This chain links TRBV27 with TRBJ1-5, with D possibly being TRBD1 (6 bases). The V and J ends lost 4 bases and 0 bases respectively, with 10 bases between them. From germline, CDR1 is MNHEY and CDR2 SMNVEV (reference sequence). This CDR3 spans 15 amino acids. CDR3 in amino acids: CASSSGDYSNQPQHF. DNA of the CDR3: TGTGCCAGCAGTTCAGGGGATTATAGCAATCAGCCCCAGCATTTT.

J is TRBJ2-1 and V is TRBV5-1; perhaps TRBD1 as D (6 bases). Trimming removed 5 bases at V and 4 bases at J, with 16 bases between. Germline V gene data show CDR1 as SGHRS and CDR2 as YFSETQ. The length of the CDR3 is 15 residues. The CDR3 reads CASSLTGGQYNEQFF. CDR3 bases: TGCGCCAGCAGTCTCACCGGAGGACAGTACAATGAGCAGTTCTTC.

The CDR3 sequence is CASSPTLVSSYEQYF. The CDR3 nucleotides are TGTGCCAGCAGCCCCACTCTTGTAAGCTCCTACGAGCAGTACTTC. The genes are TRBV5-8 and TRBJ2-7; unclear D gene. V was pared by 4 bases and J by 0 bases, with 14 bases between. The CDR3 covers 15 residues. Germline values: CDR1 SGHTS, CDR2 YDEGEE.

This chain connects TRBV5-1 to TRBJ2-3; 14 bases fit TRBD2. The J segment lost 6 bases and the V segment lost 1 base, leaving 4 bases of the junction unmatched. The CDR3 length is 16 residues. Per the germline V gene, CDR1 is SGHRS and CDR2 is YFSETQ. The DNA of the CDR3 is TGCGCCAGCAGCTTGCCCGGGACTAGCGGGGGTGATACGCAGTATTTT. Its protein is CASSLPGTSGGDTQYF.

The V call is TRBV2, the J call TRBJ1-1; 9 bases line up with TRBD1. Looked up from germline, CDR1 is SNHLY and CDR2 is FYNNEI. Trimming took 11 bases from V and 5 from J; bases not matched to a gene: 12. The CDR3 has 14 amino acids. The CDR3 sequence is CACGQGTVITEAFF. The CDR3 bases are TGTGCCTGTGGACAGGGGACAGTAATTACTGAAGCTTTCTTT.

The rearrangement links TRBV11-2 to TRBJ1-3, with a tentative D call TRBD1 (6 bases). CDR1 and CDR2 (germline): SGHAT, FQNNGV. V was shortened by 3 bases and J by 0 bases, with 12 bases between the two germline ends. This CDR3 region has 16 residues. The CDR3 is CASSFLTGSSGNTIYF. For the CDR3, the DNA is TGTGCCAGCAGCTTTCTCACAGGGAGCTCTGGAAACACCATATATTTT. The full variable domain, with the rest looked up from reference TRBV11-2 and TRBJ1-3, is EAGVAQSPRYKIIEKRQSVAFWCNPISGHATLYWYQQILGQGPKLLIQFQNNGVVDDSQLPKDRFSAERLKGVDSTLKIQPAKLEDSAVYLCASSFLTGSSGNTIYFGEGSWLTVV.

This rearrangement joins TRBV28 to TRBJ1-1, with 7 bases identical to TRBD1. The CDR3 is made up of 14 amino acids. The ends lost 4 bases at V and 10 bases at J; junction bases unmatched: 12. CDR1 and CDR2 (germline): MDHEN, SYDVKM. CDR3 in amino acids: CASSSSKQGNGAFF. In DNA form, the CDR3 reads TGTGCCAGCAGTTCTTCTAAACAGGGGAATGGAGCTTTCTTT. The full variable domain, rest sourced from reference TRBV28 and TRBJ1-1, is DVKVTQSSRYLVKRTGEKVFLECVQDMDHENMFWYRQDPGLGLRLIYFSYDVKMKEKGDIPEGYSVSREKKERFSLILESASTNQTSMYLCASSSSKQGNGAFFGQGTRLTVV.

The chain employs TRBV5-6 and TRBJ1-1; 8 bases are a match to TRBD1. The junction had 7 bases not matched to a gene; V was cut back by 1 base and J by 5 bases. This CDR3 region has 15 residues. CDR1 and CDR2 from the germline V gene are SGHDT and YYEEEE. The CDR3 is CASSLWVRQGTEAFF. CDR3 DNA sequence: TGTGCCAGCAGCTTGTGGGTTAGACAGGGGACTGAAGCTTTCTTT.

This chain joins TRBV7-3 and TRBJ2-3; 7 bases are a match to TRBD1. J gave up 4 bases and V 3 bases, and 1 base lay outside the gene matches. The CDR3 totals 13 residues. Germline CDR1 and CDR2: SGHTA and FQGTGA. The CDR3 region has the DNA TGTGCCAGCAGCTTGACAGGGCCAGATACGCAGTATTTT. It yields the protein CASSLTGPDTQYF.

This chain connects TRBV28 to TRBJ1-5; the D gene is possibly TRBD1 (5 bases). Trimming stripped 4 bases from V and 2 bases from J, with 27 bases between. CDR3 length: 20 amino acids. The germline V gene has CDR1 MDHEN and CDR2 SYDVKM. The CDR3 sequence is CASSSPPQGKRYSGNQPQHF. The DNA of the CDR3 is TGTGCCAGCAGTTCCCCCCCCCAGGGCAAGAGGTATTCAGGCAATCAGCCCCAGCATTTT.

The chain recombines TRBV10-2 with TRBJ1-2, with 9 bases identical to TRBD1. Germline assignment: CDR1 WSHSY and CDR2 SAAADI. The CDR3 consists of 15 residues. With V trimmed by 2 bases and J by 4 bases, 5 bases remained unmatched. The CDR3 DNA is TGCGCCAGCAGTGAGCCGGGACAGGGAACCTATGGCTACACCTTC. It translates to CASSEPGQGTYGYTF.

The chain couples TRBV4-2 to TRBJ1-1; TRBD1 matches 8 bases. Germline V gene sequence: CDR1 LGHNA, CDR2 YNFKEQ. The CDR3 sequence is 12 residues long. V lost 2 bases and J lost 10; bases outside the gene matches: 3. The CDR3 sequence is CASSQNQGAAFF. The CDR3 bases are TGTGCCAGCAGCCAAAACCAGGGGGCAGCTTTCTTT.

The genes are TRBV7-2 and TRBJ2-2; D is undetermined. Germline-derived CDR1 and CDR2 are SGHTA and FQGNSA. V lost 5 bases, J lost 3 bases, and 4 bases lay in between. The CDR3 is made up of 12 amino acids. The CDR3 protein is CASSTYTGELFF. CDR3 nucleotide sequence: TGTGCCAGCAGCACATACACCGGGGAGCTGTTTTTT. The full variable domain, with the rest looked up from reference TRBV7-2 and TRBJ2-2, is GAGVSQSPSNKVTEKGKDVELRCDPISGHTALYWYRQSLGQGLEFLIYFQGNSAPDKSGLPSDRFSAERTGGSVSTLTIQRTQQEDSAVYLCASSTYTGELFFGEGSRLTVL.

J is TRBJ2-1 and V is TRBV6-6; 10 bases are a match to TRBD1. V was clipped by 2 bases and J by 4 bases; unmatched bases: 2. Germline CDR1 and CDR2: MNHNY and SVGAGI (reference sequence). CDR3 length equals 15 residues. CDR3 bases: TGTGCCAGCAGTTACGGGACAGGGGTTTACAATGAGCAGTTCTTC. It specifies CASSYGTGVYNEQFF.

The chain recombines TRBV5-1 with TRBJ1-1, with TRBD1 matching 12 bases. Losses at the gene ends were 4 bases for V and 5 bases for J; bases not matched to a gene: 6. Looked up from germline, CDR1 is SGHRS and CDR2 is YFSETQ. This CDR3 comprises 15 residues. CDR3 in amino acids: CASSPGDRGLTEAFF. In DNA, the CDR3 is TGCGCCAGCAGCCCGGGGGACAGGGGGCTGACTGAAGCTTTCTTT.

V gene TRBV19 combines with J gene TRBJ2-1, with D maybe TRBD2 (7 bases). V was pared by 7 bases and J by 2 bases, with 15 bases between. The CDR3 totals 15 residues. CDR1 and CDR2 from the germline V gene are LNHDA and SQIVND (reference sequence). Here the CDR3 reads CASKVLGGPYNEQFF. In DNA, the CDR3 is TGTGCCAGTAAAGTTTTGGGGGGGCCCTACAATGAGCAGTTCTTC.

This rearrangement joins TRBV7-2 to TRBJ1-4; D remains ambiguous. The CDR3 extends over 14 amino acids. Deletions cut 5 bases from V and 0 bases from J, with 7 bases between. Germline CDR1 and CDR2: SGHTA and FQGNSA. CDR3 loop: CASSRQATNEKLFF. The CDR3 DNA sequence: TGTGCCAGCAGCCGACAAGCAACTAATGAAAAACTGTTTTTT.

The rearrangement uses TRBV11-2 and TRBJ2-5; possible D gene TRBD1, 5 bases. The CDR3 sequence is 15 residues long. From germline, CDR1 is SGHAT and CDR2 FQNNGV. Trimming pared 7 bases from V and 5 bases from J, leaving 20 bases between. The CDR3 sequence is CASTQAPDRLETQYF. The CDR3 DNA follows: TGTGCCAGCACCCAAGCCCCCGACAGACTGGAGACCCAGTACTTC.

The V and J genes are TRBV6-1 and TRBJ2-2; 8 nucleotides match TRBD1. CDR1 is MNHNS, CDR2 SASEGT, per germline. The CDR3 extends over 17 amino acids. With 3 bases clipped from V and 1 base from J, the junction kept 7 bases outside the gene matches. Here the CDR3 reads CASSDIDGTGNTGELFF. The CDR3 DNA reads as TGTGCCAGCAGTGATATCGACGGGACAGGGAACACCGGGGAGCTGTTTTTT.

The chain combines TRBV6-1 with TRBJ1-6, with D perhaps TRBD1 (5 bases). The CDR3 is 17 residues long. Germline V gene sequence: CDR1 MNHNS, CDR2 SASEGT. V was shortened by 2 bases and J by 7 bases, with 18 bases between the two germline ends. The CDR3: CASSETLTAGGNSPLHF. The CDR3 nucleotides are TGTGCCAGCAGTGAAACCCTTACAGCGGGGGGGAATTCACCCCTCCACTTT.

The chain carries TRBV15 and TRBJ2-7, with D possibly matching TRBD2 (6 bases). The germline V gene has CDR1 LNHNV and CDR2 YYDKDF (reference sequence). V gave up 0 bases and J gave up 7 bases, with 13 bases separating them. The CDR3 covers 14 residues. CDR3 sequence: CATSRDLQGGEQYF. CDR3 in DNA: TGTGCCACCAGCAGAGATCTGCAGGGAGGAGAGCAGTACTTC.

On this clone itself: This same CDR3 is encoded by further DNA sequences in the sample. The V and J genes are TRBV2 and TRBJ1-2; D not resolved. CDR3 length equals 11 residues. Deletions cut 8 bases from V and 3 bases from J, with 7 bases between. Germline-derived CDR1 and CDR2 are SNHLY and FYNNEI. As DNA, the CDR3 is TGTGCCAGCGTGCGGGACTATGGCTACACCTTC. Its translation is CASVRDYGYTF.

For the CDR3, the DNA is TGTGCCAGCAGTTCCCCGGGACAGGCGAACACTGAAGCTTTCTTT. Its protein is CASSSPGQANTEAFF. The rearrangement joins TRBV6-5 to TRBJ1-1; 8 positions agree with TRBD1. The length of the CDR3 is 15 residues. V was clipped by 4 bases and J by 1 base; unmatched bases: 5. The germline V gene has CDR1 MNHEY and CDR2 SVGAGI.

V usage is TRBV7-9 and J usage is TRBJ2-7, with 9 bases identical to TRBD1. CDR1 is SEHNR and CDR2 is FQNEAQ in the germline V gene (reference sequence). The CDR3 totals 14 residues. V shed 4 bases and J 2 bases; nucleotides not matched to a gene: 3. The CDR3 nucleotides are TGTGCCAGCAGCTCCGGGACAGGGACCTACGAGCAGTACTTC. It yields the protein CASSSGTGTYEQYF. The full variable domain, completed using reference TRBV7-9 and TRBJ2-7, is DTGVSQNPRHKITKRGQNVTFRCDPISEHNRLYWYRQTLGQGPEFLTYFQNEAQLEKSRLLSDRFSAERPKGSFSTLEIQRTEQGDSAMYLCASSSGTGTYEQYFGPGTRLTVT.

This rearrangement joins TRBV19 to TRBJ1-5; D remains unclear. Trimming shortened V by 4 bases and J by 4 bases, and 11 bases separated the two germline ends. Germline CDR1 reads LNHDA; CDR2 reads SQIVND (reference sequence). This CDR3 has 14 amino acids. The CDR3 bases are TGTGCCAGTAGTACCGGACTTCCGAATCAGCCCCAGCATTTT. Protein: CASSTGLPNQPQHF.